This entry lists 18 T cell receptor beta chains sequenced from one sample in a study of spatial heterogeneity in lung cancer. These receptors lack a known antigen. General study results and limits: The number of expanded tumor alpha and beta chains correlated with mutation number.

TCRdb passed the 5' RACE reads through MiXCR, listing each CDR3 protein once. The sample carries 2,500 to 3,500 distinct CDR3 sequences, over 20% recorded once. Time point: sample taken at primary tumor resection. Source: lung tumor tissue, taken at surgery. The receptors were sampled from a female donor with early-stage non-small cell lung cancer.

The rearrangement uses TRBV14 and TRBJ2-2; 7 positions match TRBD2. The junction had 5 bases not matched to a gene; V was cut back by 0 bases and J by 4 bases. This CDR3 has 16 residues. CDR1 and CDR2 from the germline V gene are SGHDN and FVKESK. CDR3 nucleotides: TGTGCCAGCAGCCAAGAAACTAGCGCGATCACCGGGGAGCTGTTTTTT. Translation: CASSQETSAITGELFF.

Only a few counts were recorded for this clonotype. The chain's CDR3 is CASSPKGGTGQDNEQFF. The CDR3 coding sequence is TGCGCCAGCAGCCCCAAAGGGGGGACAGGGCAGGACAATGAGCAGTTCTTC. This chain connects TRBV4-1 to TRBJ2-1, with TRBD1 matching over 9 bases. CDR3 length equals 17 residues. V shed 4 bases and J 5 bases; nucleotides not matched to a gene: 12. Germline lookup yields CDR1 MGHRA and CDR2 YSYEKL.

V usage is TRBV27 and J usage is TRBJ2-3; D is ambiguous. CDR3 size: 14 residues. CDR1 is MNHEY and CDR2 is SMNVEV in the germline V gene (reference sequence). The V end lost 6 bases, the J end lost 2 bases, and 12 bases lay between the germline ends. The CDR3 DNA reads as TGTGCCAGCAGATCACATGGGATCACAGATACGCAGTATTTT. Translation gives CASRSHGITDTQYF.

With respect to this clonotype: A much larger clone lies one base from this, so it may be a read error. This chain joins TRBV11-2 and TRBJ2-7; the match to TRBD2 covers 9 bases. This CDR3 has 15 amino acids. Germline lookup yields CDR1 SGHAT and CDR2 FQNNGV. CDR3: CTSSPAGGWNYEQYF. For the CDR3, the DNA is TGTACCAGCAGCCCAGCGGGGGGTTGGAACTACGAGCAGTACTTC. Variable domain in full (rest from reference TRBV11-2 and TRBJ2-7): EAGVAQSPRYKIIEKRQSVAFWCNPISGHATLYWYQQILGQGPKLLIQFQNNGVVDDSQLPKDRFSAERLKGVDSTLKIQPAKLEDSAVYLCTSSPAGGWNYEQYFGPGTRLTVT.

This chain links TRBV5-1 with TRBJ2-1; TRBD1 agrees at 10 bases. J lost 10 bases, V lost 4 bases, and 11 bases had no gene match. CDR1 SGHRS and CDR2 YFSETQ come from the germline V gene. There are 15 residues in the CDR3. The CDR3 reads CASSRAGTGEEEQFF. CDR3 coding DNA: TGCGCCAGCAGCCGAGCTGGGACAGGGGAGGAGGAGCAGTTCTTC.

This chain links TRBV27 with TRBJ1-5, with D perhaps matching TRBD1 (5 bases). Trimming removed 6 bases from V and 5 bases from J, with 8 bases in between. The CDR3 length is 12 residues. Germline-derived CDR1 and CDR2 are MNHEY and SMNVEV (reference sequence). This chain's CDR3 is CASSQGDQPQHF. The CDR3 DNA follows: TGTGCCAGCAGCCAAGGGGATCAGCCCCAGCATTTT.

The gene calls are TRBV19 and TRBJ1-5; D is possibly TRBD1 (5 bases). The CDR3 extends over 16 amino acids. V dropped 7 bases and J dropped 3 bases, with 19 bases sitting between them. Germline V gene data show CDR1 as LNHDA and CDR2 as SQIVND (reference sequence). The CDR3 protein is CASTKRGEGTNQPQHF. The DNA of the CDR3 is TGTGCCAGTACCAAGAGGGGAGAAGGTACCAATCAGCCCCAGCATTTT.

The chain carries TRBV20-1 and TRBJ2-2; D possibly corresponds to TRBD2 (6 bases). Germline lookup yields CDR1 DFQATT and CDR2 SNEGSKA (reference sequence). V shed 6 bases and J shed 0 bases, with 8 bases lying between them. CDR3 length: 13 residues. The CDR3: CSARTTNTGELFF. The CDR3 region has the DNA TGCAGTGCGCGGACTACGAACACCGGGGAGCTGTTTTTT.

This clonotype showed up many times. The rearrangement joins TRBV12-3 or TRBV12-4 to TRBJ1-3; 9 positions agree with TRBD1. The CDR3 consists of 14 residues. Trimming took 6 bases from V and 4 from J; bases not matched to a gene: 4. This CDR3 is CASSRQGGGNTIYF. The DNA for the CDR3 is TGTGCCAGCAGCAGACAGGGGGGCGGAAACACCATATATTTT.

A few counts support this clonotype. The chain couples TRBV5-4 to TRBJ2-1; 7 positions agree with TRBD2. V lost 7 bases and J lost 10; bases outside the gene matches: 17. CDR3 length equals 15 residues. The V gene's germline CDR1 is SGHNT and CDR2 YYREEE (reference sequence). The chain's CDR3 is CASFPGLAAGEEQFF. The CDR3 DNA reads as TGTGCCAGCTTCCCAGGGCTAGCGGCGGGGGAGGAGCAGTTCTTC.

CDR3 nucleotides: TGTGCCAGCAGTTTAAGGGGACTAGCAGGCGGGGAGCTGTTTTTT. Its protein is CASSLRGLAGGELFF. The rearrangement links TRBV27 to TRBJ2-2; 9 bases fit TRBD2. The V and J ends lost 2 bases and 7 bases, in that order; junction bases with no gene match: 5. The CDR3 runs to 15 residues. Germline V gene lookup returns CDR1 MNHEY and CDR2 SMNVEV (reference sequence).

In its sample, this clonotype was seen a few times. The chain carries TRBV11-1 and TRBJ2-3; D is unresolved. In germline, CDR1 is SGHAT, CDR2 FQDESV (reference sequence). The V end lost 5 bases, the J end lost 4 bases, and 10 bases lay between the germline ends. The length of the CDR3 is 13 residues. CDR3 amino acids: CASSPLSSDTQYF. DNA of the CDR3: TGTGCCAGCAGCCCCCTCTCGTCAGATACGCAGTATTTT. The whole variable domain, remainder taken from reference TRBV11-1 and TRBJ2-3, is EAEVAQSPRYKITEKSQAVAFWCDPISGHATLYWYRQILGQGPELLVQFQDESVVDDSQLPKDRFSAERLKGVDSTLKIQPAELGDSAMYLCASSPLSSDTQYFGPGTRLTVL.

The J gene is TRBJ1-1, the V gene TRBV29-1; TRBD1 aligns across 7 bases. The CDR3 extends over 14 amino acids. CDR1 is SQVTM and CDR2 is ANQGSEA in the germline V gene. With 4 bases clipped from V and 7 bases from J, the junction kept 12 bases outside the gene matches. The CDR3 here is CSVGQGVPLYEAFF. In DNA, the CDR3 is TGCAGCGTTGGACAGGGAGTCCCTCTTTATGAAGCTTTCTTT. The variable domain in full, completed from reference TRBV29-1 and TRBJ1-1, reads SAVISQKPSRDICQRGTSLTIQCQVDSQVTMMFWYRQQPGQSLTLIATANQGSEATYESGFVIDKFPISRPNLTFSTLTVSNMSPEDSSIYLCSVGQGVPLYEAFFGQGTRLTVV.

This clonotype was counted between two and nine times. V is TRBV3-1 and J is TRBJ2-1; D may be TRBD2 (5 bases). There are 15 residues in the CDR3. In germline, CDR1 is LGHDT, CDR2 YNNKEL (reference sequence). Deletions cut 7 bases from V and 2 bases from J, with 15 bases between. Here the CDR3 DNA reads TGTGCCAGCACAAGTTACGGGGAAACCTACAATGAGCAGTTCTTC. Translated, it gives CASTSYGETYNEQFF.

CDR3 coding DNA: TGTGCCAGCAGTCCAGGTGGCGGGGGCTCCTACGAGCAGTACTTC. Its translation is CASSPGGGGSYEQYF. The V gene is TRBV4-2, the J gene TRBJ2-7, with 7 bases matching TRBD2. J lost 0 bases, V lost 6 bases, and 8 bases had no gene match. CDR1 is LGHNA, CDR2 YNFKEQ, per germline. The CDR3 spans 15 residues.

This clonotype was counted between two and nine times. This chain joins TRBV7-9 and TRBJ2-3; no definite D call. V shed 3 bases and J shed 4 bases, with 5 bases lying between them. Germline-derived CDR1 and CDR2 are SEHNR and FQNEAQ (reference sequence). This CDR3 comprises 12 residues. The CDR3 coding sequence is TGTGCCAGCAGCTTTCCCGCAGATACGCAGTATTTT. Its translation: CASSFPADTQYF.

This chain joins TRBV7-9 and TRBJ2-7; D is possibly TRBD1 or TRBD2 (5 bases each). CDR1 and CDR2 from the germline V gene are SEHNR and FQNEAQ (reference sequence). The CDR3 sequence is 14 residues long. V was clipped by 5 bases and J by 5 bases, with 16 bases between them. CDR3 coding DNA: TGTGCCAGCAGCCCCCCGGGGCTGGTCAACGAGCAGTACTTC. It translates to CASSPPGLVNEQYF.

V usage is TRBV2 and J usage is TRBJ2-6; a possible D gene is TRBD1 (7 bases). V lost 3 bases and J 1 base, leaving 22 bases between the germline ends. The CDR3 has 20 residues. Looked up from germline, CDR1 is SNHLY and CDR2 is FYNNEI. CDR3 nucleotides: TGTGCCAGCAGTGACAGGGGGGACAGCCGATCCCCATCTGGGGCCAACGTCCTGACTTTC. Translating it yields CASSDRGDSRSPSGANVLTF.